One sample yielded the 16 T cell receptor beta chains listed below, sequenced in a study of T cell repertoires in cytomegalovirus infection. TCRdb independently ran MiXCR on the reads; one entry per CDR3 protein. This sample has a few hundred thousand distinct CDR3 sequences; around 8.7% occur once, and the top ten carry about 15%. Sequencing was carried out using PBMCs. These receptors were collected from a human donor in good health (CMV status not recorded). Some clones in this sample may be carry-over from other donors' samples.

Many counts were recorded for this clonotype. The CDR3 DNA reads TGTGCCAGCAGCACGAGACAGGGTACGAATACGCAGTATTTT. Encoded protein: CASSTRQGTNTQYF. The chain has TRBV7-2 and TRBJ2-3; the match to TRBD1 covers 7 bases. Germline V lookup: CDR1 SGHTA, CDR2 FQGNSA. CDR3 size: 14 residues. The trim removed 5 bases at V and 7 bases at J, leaving 9 bases unmatched. Full variable domain (outside the CDR3, taken from reference TRBV7-2 and TRBJ2-3): GAGVSQSPSNKVTEKGKDVELRCDPISGHTALYWYRQSLGQGLEFLIYFQGNSAPDKSGLPSDRFSAERTGGSVSTLTIQRTQQEDSAVYLCASSTRQGTNTQYFGPGTRLTVL.

This clonotype showed up many times. The chain uses TRBV14 and TRBJ2-7, with D possibly matching TRBD2 (5 bases). Trimming removed 0 bases at V and 7 bases at J, with 13 bases between. CDR1 is SGHDN and CDR2 is FVKESK in the germline V gene. This CDR3 is 14 amino acids long. The CDR3 sequence is CASSQEENGEEQYF. The CDR3 nucleotides read TGTGCCAGCAGCCAAGAAGAGAACGGGGAAGAGCAGTACTTC. The full variable domain, its missing parts supplied by reference TRBV14 and TRBJ2-7, is EAGVTQFPSHSVIEKGQTVTLRCDPISGHDNLYWYRRVMGKEIKFLLHFVKESKQDESGMPNNRFLAERTGGTYSTLKVQPAELEDSGVYFCASSQEENGEEQYFGPGTRLTVT.

This chain connects TRBV5-6 to TRBJ1-5; the D gene is possibly TRBD1 (5 bases). The CDR3 loop spans 16 amino acids. Trimming stripped 0 bases from V and 1 base from J, with 11 bases between. Per germline, CDR1 SGHDT and CDR2 YYEEEE. CDR3 in DNA: TGTGCCAGCAGCTTGGGGGCAGGGACCAGCAATCAGCCCCAGCATTTT. This translates into CASSLGAGTSNQPQHF. The variable domain in full, with the rest retrieved from reference TRBV5-6 and TRBJ1-5, is DAGVTQSPTHLIKTRGQQVTLRCSPKSGHDTVSWYQQALGQGPQFIFQYYEEEERQRGNFPDRFSGHQFPNYSSELNVNALLLGDSALYLCASSLGAGTSNQPQHFGDGTRLSIL.

This clonotype was found many times. V and J are TRBV19 and TRBJ1-1, with D perhaps matching TRBD1 (6 bases). The germline gives CDR1 LNHDA, CDR2 SQIVND (reference sequence). The CDR3 runs to 14 residues. The ends were cut back, 2 bases at V and 2 bases at J, with 9 bases in the middle. The CDR3 nucleotides read TGTGCCAGTAGTATATCGGGGACAAACACTGAAGCTTTCTTT. Protein sequence: CASSISGTNTEAFF.

This clonotype has more than one count but fewer than ten. The J gene is TRBJ2-5, the V gene TRBV5-5, with 8 nucleotides matching TRBD2. The germline V gene encodes CDR1 SGHKS and CDR2 YYEKEE (reference sequence). The V and J ends lost 0 bases and 2 bases, in that order; junction bases with no gene match: 6. The CDR3 length is 16 residues. The CDR3 protein is CASSLASSGPQETQYF. The CDR3 nucleotides read TGTGCCAGCAGCTTGGCCTCTAGCGGGCCGCAAGAGACCCAGTACTTC.

This clonotype was picked up many times. J is TRBJ1-2 and V is TRBV20-1; 10 nucleotides match TRBD1. The CDR3 is made up of 13 amino acids. Germline V lookup: CDR1 DFQATT, CDR2 SNEGSKA (reference sequence). Trimming at V came to 6 bases and at J to 4 bases, leaving 5 bases not matched to a gene. The chain's CDR3 is CSAKRTGGYGYTF. CDR3 bases: TGCAGTGCCAAACGGACAGGGGGCTATGGCTACACCTTC.

This clonotype was counted only a few times. The gene calls are TRBV12-3 or TRBV12-4 and TRBJ2-1; 8 positions agree with TRBD2. The CDR3 sequence is 15 residues long. Trimming removed 3 bases from V and 6 bases from J; junction bases left unmatched: 7. The CDR3 loop reads CASSLVLAVRNEQFF. CDR3 nucleotide sequence: TGTGCCAGCAGTTTGGTACTAGCGGTTCGCAATGAGCAGTTCTTC.

In its sample, this clonotype was seen a few times. The rearrangement uses TRBV24-1 and TRBJ2-1; maybe TRBD2 (6 bases). V was shortened by 6 bases and J by 7 bases, with 9 bases between the two germline ends. Germline values: CDR1 KGHDR, CDR2 SFDVKD. This CDR3 has 12 amino acids. The CDR3, as DNA: TGTGCCACCAGTCCAGGGAGGAATGAGCAGTTCTTC. Translation: CATSPGRNEQFF.

V gene TRBV12-3 or TRBV12-4 combines with J gene TRBJ1-1; D might be TRBD1 (6 bases). The V end lost 5 bases, the J end lost 1 base, and 14 bases lay between the germline ends. The CDR3 has 15 residues. The CDR3: CASSVTGTWNTEAFF. CDR3 coding DNA: TGTGCCAGCAGTGTCACAGGGACATGGAACACTGAAGCTTTCTTT.

This clonotype has more than one count but fewer than ten. The chain employs TRBV30 and TRBJ2-7; tentatively, D is TRBD2 (7 bases). Germline CDR1 is GTSNPN and CDR2 is SVGIG (reference sequence). The ends were cut back, 3 bases at V and 11 bases at J, with 23 bases in the middle. CDR3 length: 14 amino acids. The CDR3 region is CAWSGGAGSSGKYF. As DNA, the CDR3 is TGTGCCTGGAGCGGGGGCGCGGGTTCTAGCGGAAAGTACTTC.

This clonotype was seen only a few times. The genes are TRBV7-2 and TRBJ2-1; tentatively, D is TRBD1 or TRBD2 (5 bases each). V was trimmed by 4 bases and J by 7 bases, leaving 17 bases between them. This CDR3 is 15 amino acids long. Germline lookup yields CDR1 SGHTA and CDR2 FQGNSA. Here the CDR3 DNA reads TGTGCCAGCAGCTCCCGGGGCCCTTCGACGAATGAGCAGTTCTTC. Translating it yields CASSSRGPSTNEQFF.

The CDR3 sequence: CASSLGGSGAQETQYF. Written as DNA, the CDR3 is TGTGCCAGCAGCTTGGGGGGTAGCGGGGCCCAAGAGACCCAGTACTTC. The gene calls are TRBV5-4 and TRBJ2-5; 8 bases fit TRBD2. This CDR3 is 16 amino acids long. V was clipped by 0 bases and J by 1 base; unmatched bases: 5. Looked up from germline, CDR1 is SGHNT and CDR2 is YYREEE (reference sequence).

The table lists this clonotype with many counts. The V gene is TRBV7-6, the J gene TRBJ2-5; D ambiguous. Trimming removed 6 bases from V and 5 bases from J, with 10 bases in between. Germline-derived CDR1 and CDR2 are SGHVS and FNYEAQ. There are 12 residues in the CDR3. In nucleotides, the CDR3 is TGTGCCAGCAGGCGTATCGGGGAGACCCAGTACTTC. Protein: CASRRIGETQYF. Variable domain in full (rest from reference TRBV7-6 and TRBJ2-5): GAGVSQSPRYKVTKRGQDVALRCDPISGHVSLYWYRQALGQGPEFLTYFNYEAQQDKSGLPNDRFSAERPEGSISTLTIQRTEQRDSAMYRCASRRIGETQYFGPGTRLLVL.

In this sample, this clonotype turned up many times. The chain combines TRBV7-2 with TRBJ1-3; D is uncertain. V was pared by 5 bases and J by 2 bases, with 13 bases between. This CDR3 comprises 15 residues. The V gene's germline CDR1 is SGHTA and CDR2 FQGNSA. The CDR3 bases are TGTGCCAGCAGCCCTGTGGGTCCTCCTGGAAACACCATATATTTT. Protein sequence: CASSPVGPPGNTIYF.

This clonotype has at least ten counts. This chain joins TRBV24-1 and TRBJ2-7, with D unclear. CDR3 length: 17 amino acids. V was trimmed by 1 base and J by 2 bases, leaving 17 bases between them. Germline-derived CDR1 and CDR2 are KGHDR and SFDVKD. Here the CDR3 reads CATSDLGPEGPPYEQYF. The CDR3 nucleotides are TGTGCCACCAGTGATTTAGGCCCGGAAGGACCCCCCTACGAGCAGTACTTC.

This clonotype was recorded at least ten times. This chain uses TRBV7-6 with TRBJ2-7; D is perhaps TRBD2 (7 bases). The V end lost 4 bases, the J end lost 3 bases, and 16 bases lay between the germline ends. The CDR3 spans 15 residues. The germline gives CDR1 SGHVS, CDR2 FNYEAQ. The CDR3 DNA reads as TGTGCCAGCAGCTCCGGGGGGCTAGGAAACTACGAGCAGTACTTC. Translation: CASSSGGLGNYEQYF.